Below are 14 T cell receptor beta chains sequenced from a single sample in a study of shared clonotypes between healthy human individuals. Naive CD8 cells were CD45RO-negative, positively selected for CCR7, excluding terminally differentiated effector memory CD45RA+ cells. TCRdb's copy holds only in-frame clones and misses some; the assay was immunoSEQ multiplex PCR. This sample has around 700,000 clones; 92% occur once, and the top ten carry approximately 22%. Sequencing was carried out using naive CD8+ T cells sorted from blood. The receptors derive from a man aged 25-45 years in good health.

This chain uses TRBV6-1 with TRBJ2-1; 7 nucleotides align to TRBD2. The CDR3 sequence is 13 residues long. Germline assignment: CDR1 MNHNS and CDR2 SASEGT. V was clipped by 8 bases and J by 10 bases; unmatched bases: 11. The CDR3 reads CASDGQEAGEQFF. The CDR3 coding sequence is TGTGCCAGCGACGGCCAGGAAGCGGGAGAGCAGTTCTTC.

The chain is built from TRBV11-2 and TRBJ2-1, with 8 bases fitting TRBD2. Trimming removed 6 bases from V and 1 base from J; junction bases left unmatched: 5. Germline V lookup: CDR1 SGHAT, CDR2 FQNNGV. The CDR3 extends over 15 amino acids. The CDR3 coding sequence is TGTGCCAGCAGACAGAGCGGGAGTTCCTACAATGAGCAGTTCTTC. It codes for CASRQSGSSYNEQFF.

The chain joins TRBV7-6 to TRBJ1-1, with D possibly being TRBD1 (5 bases). From germline, CDR1 is SGHVS and CDR2 FNYEAQ. Trimming removed 5 bases from V and 1 base from J, with 17 bases in between. The CDR3 has 16 amino acids. The CDR3 reads CASSPRNRIGNTEAFF. In DNA, the CDR3 is TGTGCCAGCAGCCCTAGGAACAGGATAGGGAACACTGAAGCTTTCTTT.

The chain has TRBV27 and TRBJ2-7; D is uncertain. With 6 bases removed from V and 5 bases from J, the gap between germline ends came to 20 bases. This CDR3 is 15 amino acids long. The germline CDR1 and CDR2 sequences are MNHEY and SMNVEV (reference sequence). As DNA, the CDR3 is TGTGCCAGCAGCCCAGAGGTGGCTGCTATAGACGAGCAGTACTTC. Translated, it gives CASSPEVAAIDEQYF.

This chain joins TRBV4-2 and TRBJ2-7, with no clear D. Germline V gene data show CDR1 as LGHNA and CDR2 as YNFKEQ. The CDR3 consists of 14 residues. Trimming took 1 base from V and 3 from J, leaving 10 bases between them. The CDR3: CASSQGTAVYEQYF. DNA for the CDR3: TGTGCCAGCAGCCAAGGAACGGCGGTCTACGAGCAGTACTTC.

This rearrangement joins TRBV28 to TRBJ2-3; 8 nucleotides agree with TRBD1. V shed 8 bases, J shed 2 bases, and the junction held 9 bases outside the gene matches. CDR1 is MDHEN and CDR2 is SYDVKM in the germline V gene. The CDR3 sequence is 15 residues long. The CDR3 sequence is CASWGQDESTDTQYF. For the CDR3, the DNA is TGTGCCAGCTGGGGACAGGATGAATCCACAGATACGCAGTATTTT.

On this clone itself: Its ends do not fully match the called genes, so a read error is possible. V is TRBV15 and J is TRBJ2-4; D may be TRBD2 (5 bases). Germline CDR1 is LNHNV and CDR2 is YYDKDF (reference sequence). This CDR3 is built from 15 residues. This CDR3 reads CATSGEGLAKNIQYF. CDR3 coding DNA: TGTGCCACCAGCGGAGAGGGCCTAGCCAAAAACATTCAGTACTTC.

This sequence joins TRBV10-3 and TRBJ2-7; possibly TRBD1 for D (6 bases). Germline CDR1 is ENHRY and CDR2 is SYGVKD. The length of the CDR3 is 14 residues. Trimming cost V 6 bases and J 2 bases, with 14 bases left between them. The CDR3: CAISHPDRTYEQYF. In DNA form, the CDR3 reads TGTGCCATCAGCCATCCCGACAGGACCTACGAGCAGTACTTC.

The chain couples TRBV6-5 to TRBJ2-1; 10 positions match TRBD2. Trimming at V came to 5 bases and at J to 2 bases, leaving 3 bases not matched to a gene. The V gene's germline CDR1 is MNHEY and CDR2 SVGAGI. The CDR3 is 15 amino acids. The CDR3 here is CASSMLAGAYNEQFF. The CDR3 bases are TGTGCCAGCAGTATGCTAGCGGGAGCCTACAATGAGCAGTTCTTC.

The chain recombines TRBV28 with TRBJ1-5, with no clear D. The germline V and J ends were trimmed by 2 bases and 5 bases, with 13 bases remaining between them. The CDR3 contains 15 residues. Germline V gene sequence: CDR1 MDHEN, CDR2 SYDVKM. In nucleotides, the CDR3 is TGTGCCAGCAGTTTAAGGTCCGGAAGGGATCAGCCCCAGCATTTT. This sequence encodes CASSLRSGRDQPQHF.

This chain joins TRBV7-9 and TRBJ2-2, with 10 bases identical to TRBD1. In germline, CDR1 is SEHNR, CDR2 FQNEAQ (reference sequence). There are 17 residues in the CDR3. With 2 bases clipped from V and 5 bases from J, the junction kept 8 bases outside the gene matches. For the CDR3, the DNA is TGTGCCAGCAGCTTATCAGACAGGGGGCGCTGGACCGGGGAGCTGTTTTTT. Its protein is CASSLSDRGRWTGELFF.

The V gene is TRBV9, the J gene TRBJ2-1; 8 nucleotides match TRBD2. V lost 1 base, J lost 9 bases, and 12 bases stayed unmatched. The germline V gene encodes CDR1 SGDLS and CDR2 YYNGEE. The CDR3 is made up of 16 amino acids. The CDR3 protein is CASSVRAGGQLGEQFF. The CDR3 DNA is TGTGCCAGCAGCGTACGGGCGGGAGGTCAATTAGGTGAGCAGTTCTTC.

This chain joins TRBV7-2 and TRBJ2-1; TRBD2 aligns across 7 bases. Germline loops: CDR1 SGHTA, CDR2 FQGNSA. J was trimmed by 7 bases and V by 5 bases; bases with no gene match: 17. This CDR3 is 17 amino acids long. CDR3 amino acids: CASSQWGSGEGKNEQFF. The CDR3 nucleotides are TGTGCCAGCAGCCAGTGGGGGAGCGGGGAGGGGAAGAATGAGCAGTTCTTC.

The rearrangement uses TRBV27 and TRBJ2-5, with a tentative D call TRBD1 (6 bases). Trimming cost V 6 bases and J 4 bases, with 18 bases left between them. CDR3 length: 15 amino acids. The germline V gene encodes CDR1 MNHEY and CDR2 SMNVEV (reference sequence). CDR3 residues: CASSQITGRRETQYF. In DNA, the CDR3 is TGTGCCAGCAGCCAAATAACAGGGCGAAGAGAGACCCAGTACTTC.